The 3 T cell receptor beta chains reported below all come from one sample, sequenced in a study of prognosis after radiotherapy for stage I lung cancer (dated by TCRdb to the early 2020s). The run used an Illumina HiSeq 3000. Two rounds of multiplex PCR were used to amplify the TCR beta CDR3 region from genomic DNA. In the first PCR round, primers specific to each TRBV and TRBJ gene were used, and the primer sequences were filed in Chinese patent CN105087789A. Using fastp at Q25 and MiXCR, TCRdb reprocessed the public reads and kept productive beta chains. Every CDR3 protein is listed once, alongside the most common genes and DNA of its rows. This sample holds approximately 25,000 distinct CDR3 sequences; about 40% were observed only once. The ten largest account for roughly 21% of the sample. The source was PBMCs, collected before or after stereotactic body radiation therapy (not recorded which). These receptor sequences come from a donor over 45 with non-small cell lung cancer.

As to this clonotype: Possible read error: a much larger clone is one base away. The chain has TRBV24-1 and TRBJ2-2; D gene uncertain. Germline CDR1 is KGHDR and CDR2 is SFDVKD. The CDR3 length is 13 residues. Trimming removed 8 bases at V and 5 bases at J, with 11 bases between. The CDR3 DNA is TGTGCCACCATTGTCCGACGTACCGGGGAGCTGTTTTTT. Translation: CATIVRRTGELFF.

The CDR3 region has the DNA TGTGCCAGCAGCGTTTTTGTGACTAGCGGAGGGCAAGAGACCCAGTACTTC. Translation gives CASSVFVTSGGQETQYF. This chain connects TRBV2 to TRBJ2-5, with 9 bases matching TRBD2. Germline CDR1 reads SNHLY; CDR2 reads FYNNEI. The CDR3 loop spans 17 amino acids. The trim removed 6 bases at V and 2 bases at J, leaving 13 bases unmatched.

This clonotype has a count of ten or more. The chain employs TRBV5-1 and TRBJ1-2; D not resolved. V was pared by 1 base and J by 4 bases, with 5 bases between. The CDR3 has 12 residues. CDR1 and CDR2 from the germline V gene are SGHRS and YFSETQ. The CDR3 region has the DNA TGCGCCAGCAGCTTGAACGTCTATGGCTACACCTTC. It encodes CASSLNVYGYTF.